This TCR beta chain derives from a study of post-analysis software for immune sequencing data. Each TCR beta cDNA library carried unique molecular identifiers. With roughly 0.85 to 11 million T cells as the source, hundreds of thousands of cDNA molecules resulted. TCRdb reanalysed the PCR reads using MiXCR and keeps one entry per CDR3 protein. The data hold 750,000 to 950,000 distinct CDR3 sequences, with around 50% observed a single time. Overall study results and limits: Samples from one preparation batch, clustered by F measure, grouped strongly together. Multiple sclerosis was associated with a significant reduction in normalized Chao1 diversity relative to controls. TRBV5-6, TRBV5-1 and TRBV20-1 belonged to a set of roughly 5 TRBV segments that were more frequent in patients than controls.

This clonotype was picked up a small number of times. The antigen is not known. CDR3 length: 13 amino acids. Germline CDR1 SGHRS, CDR2 YFSETQ. The V gene end was trimmed by 4 bases and the J gene end by 2 bases; junction bases not matched to a gene: 3. The rearrangement joins TRBV5-1 to TRBJ2-7; 7 positions match TRBD2. The sample taken for sequencing was blood. The TCR comes from a girl aged 10 to 17 with multiple sclerosis. This chain's CDR3 is CASSDAGAYEQYF. The CDR3 bases are TGCGCCAGCAGCGATGCGGGAGCCTACGAGCAGTACTTC. Combining the CDR3 with reference TRBV5-1 and TRBJ2-7 gives the whole variable domain KAGVTQTPRYLIKTRGQQVTLSCSPISGHRSVSWYQQTPGQGLQFLFEYFSETQRNKGNFPGRFSGRQFSNSRSEMNVSTLELGDSALYLCASSDAGAYEQYFGPGTRLTVT.